One and the same sample provided the 10 T cell receptor beta chains below, sequenced in a study of vaccination effects on CD4 cells after COVID-19. Before sequencing, viral peptide pools were used by the ViraFEST assay to expand antigen-specific CD4+ T cells. Isolating CD4+ T cells followed roughly ten days of culture. For these receptors, no antigen is known. Sequencing used immunoSEQ multiplex PCR; TCRdb keeps in-frame clones, though not all of them. The table shows about 31,000 clones, with about 66% occurring only once. Sequenced material: CD4+ T cells from PBMCs cultured with HCoV-229E spike peptides, taken before COVID-19 vaccination. These receptors were taken from a human donor who received a COVID-19 vaccine.

The chain employs TRBV29-1 and TRBJ2-1, with 8 positions matching TRBD2. The CDR3 contains 14 residues. In germline, CDR1 is SQVTM, CDR2 ANQGSEA. J gave up 2 bases and V 3 bases, and 3 bases lay outside the gene matches. CDR3 loop: CSVDPGGAYNEQFF. The CDR3 coding sequence is TGCAGCGTTGATCCCGGGGGGGCCTACAATGAGCAGTTCTTC.

The chain links TRBV7-9 to TRBJ2-3; 16 nucleotides agree with TRBD2. The CDR3 is 19 amino acids. Trimming removed 5 bases from V and 0 bases from J; junction bases left unmatched: 8. Germline V gene data show CDR1 as SEHNR and CDR2 as FQNEAQ (reference sequence). This chain's CDR3 is CASSTGTSGGVSSTDTQYF. The CDR3 region has the DNA TGTGCCAGCAGCACCGGGACTAGCGGGGGGGTTTCTAGCACAGATACGCAGTATTTT. Variable domain in full (rest from reference TRBV7-9 and TRBJ2-3): DTGVSQNPRHKITKRGQNVTFRCDPISEHNRLYWYRQTLGQGPEFLTYFQNEAQLEKSRLLSDRFSAERPKGSFSTLEIQRTEQGDSAMYLCASSTGTSGGVSSTDTQYFGPGTRLTVL.

This chain connects TRBV12-3 or TRBV12-4 to TRBJ2-7, with D tentatively TRBD2 (5 bases). V lost 1 base and J 3 bases, leaving 7 bases between the germline ends. The CDR3 has 13 amino acids. The chain's CDR3 is CASSLGERYEQYF. The DNA for the CDR3 is TGTGCCAGCAGTTTAGGGGAGCGCTACGAGCAGTACTTC.

For this clone: The limits of the CDR3 on the DNA are not certain, so only TCRdb's listed CDR3 is given. This sequence joins TRBV21-1 and TRBJ1-1. TRBV21-1 is a pseudogene segment. The CDR3 adds up to 14 amino acids, both ends counted. CDR3 in amino acids: CASSKETFGPGAFF.

This clone was seen a handful of times. The gene calls are TRBV16 and TRBJ1-1, with 7 bases fitting TRBD1. Germline V gene data show CDR1 as KGHSY and CDR2 as FQNENV. The trim removed 1 base at V and 2 bases at J, leaving 1 base unmatched. This CDR3 has 14 amino acids. The CDR3 loop is CASSQYRGNTEAFF. The DNA of the CDR3 is TGTGCCAGCAGCCAATACAGGGGAAACACTGAAGCTTTCTTT.

This chain connects TRBV9 to TRBJ2-5; D tentatively fits TRBD1 or TRBD2 (6 bases each). The germline CDR1 and CDR2 sequences are SGDLS and YYNGEE. The CDR3 sequence is 13 residues long. With 4 bases removed from V and 5 bases from J, the gap between germline ends came to 12 bases. In DNA form, the CDR3 reads TGTGCCAGCAGCCTCGGAGGGGGTGAGACCCAGTACTTC. It is translated as CASSLGGGETQYF.

J is TRBJ2-3 and V is TRBV27, with 10 nucleotides matching TRBD1. V gave up 6 bases and J gave up 3 bases; unmatched junction bases: 12. Germline loops: CDR1 MNHEY, CDR2 SMNVEV (reference sequence). This CDR3 region has 17 residues. CDR3 nucleotide sequence: TGTGCCAGCAGGCCGCCCCCCGGGACAGGGGAAACAGATACGCAGTATTTT. Its translation is CASRPPPGTGETDTQYF.

V is TRBV2 and J is TRBJ1-2; 8 positions agree with TRBD1. V lost 4 bases and J lost 6; bases outside the gene matches: 4. The CDR3 is 13 amino acids. Germline V gene data show CDR1 as SNHLY and CDR2 as FYNNEI. This CDR3 is CASSVRGPDGYTF. The CDR3 coding sequence is TGTGCCAGCAGTGTCAGGGGGCCGGATGGCTACACCTTC.

This clone turned up a few times. CDR3 loop: CAISESGYLADTQYF. CDR3 bases: TGTGCCATCAGTGAATCGGGGTACTTGGCCGATACGCAGTATTTT. This chain joins TRBV10-3 and TRBJ2-3; possibly TRBD2 for D (5 bases). CDR1 and CDR2 (germline): ENHRY, SYGVKD. This CDR3 comprises 15 residues. V was trimmed by 3 bases and J by 6 bases, leaving 16 bases between them.

The chain recombines TRBV30 with TRBJ2-2; D remains ambiguous. V was pared by 2 bases and J by 5 bases, with 9 bases between. CDR1 and CDR2 from the germline V gene are GTSNPN and SVGIG (reference sequence). The CDR3 is 13 residues long. The CDR3 here is CAWSSLGTGELFF. The CDR3 nucleotides read TGTGCCTGGAGTTCCCTAGGGACCGGGGAGCTGTTTTTT.